Each of the 28 T cell receptor beta chains below was sequenced from the same sample in a study of T cells after yellow fever vaccination. MiXCR was run by TCRdb on the 5' RACE reads, yielding one entry per CDR3 protein. The table has around 500,000 distinct CDR3 sequences, just over 20% seen once. Sequencing used PBMCs, obtained about 20 days after the first yellow fever vaccination. Receptors were obtained from a man younger than 35 who received the YFV17D yellow fever vaccine.

This clonotype has a handful of counts. CDR3 bases: TGTGCCAGCAGCCTGGAGACAGGGGCAGATACGCAGTATTTT. Translating gives CASSLETGADTQYF. The genes are TRBV14 and TRBJ2-3; 8 bases map to TRBD1. Unmatched junction bases numbered 4, after V lost 4 bases and J lost 4 bases. The CDR3 extends over 14 amino acids. Germline V gene data show CDR1 as SGHDN and CDR2 as FVKESK.

A few counts support this clonotype. The rearrangement uses TRBV18 and TRBJ1-1, with no clear D. With 0 bases removed from V and 1 base from J, the gap between germline ends came to 9 bases. The CDR3 extends over 15 amino acids. Per the germline V gene, CDR1 is KGHSH and CDR2 is LQKENI. CDR3: CASSPPSVTNTEAFF. The CDR3 nucleotides read TGTGCCAGCTCACCACCCTCAGTGACGAACACTGAAGCTTTCTTT.

This clonotype was counted a few times. The genes are TRBV6-1 and TRBJ2-3; TRBD2 agrees at 9 bases. This CDR3 spans 15 amino acids. Germline lookup yields CDR1 MNHNS and CDR2 SASEGT. CDR3 nucleotides: TGTGCAACCAGGTGGGGCGGGGGGGCCGCAGATACGCAGTATTTT. Translated: CATRWGGGAADTQYF.

The V gene is TRBV5-1, the J gene TRBJ2-3, with 9 positions matching TRBD2. The CDR3 length is 17 residues. The germline V gene encodes CDR1 SGHRS and CDR2 YFSETQ. J lost 4 bases, V lost 4 bases, and 13 bases had no gene match. The DNA for the CDR3 is TGCGCCAGCAGCCGAGCTCGGGCGGGGGGGCCCGCAGATACGCAGTATTTT. It yields the protein CASSRARAGGPADTQYF.

This clonotype was recorded many times. This chain connects TRBV5-1 to TRBJ1-2; 7 bases are shared with TRBD1. Germline V gives CDR1 SGHRS, CDR2 YFSETQ. This CDR3 has 15 residues. V gave up 1 base and J gave up 0 bases; unmatched junction bases: 3. CDR3 in amino acids: CASSLRGTANYGYTF. DNA for the CDR3: TGCGCCAGCAGCTTGCGTGGGACAGCTAACTATGGCTACACCTTC.

The V and J genes are TRBV6-1 and TRBJ2-2; 8 nucleotides match TRBD1. In germline, CDR1 is MNHNS, CDR2 SASEGT. The V gene end was trimmed by 5 bases and the J gene end by 4 bases; junction bases not matched to a gene: 9. This CDR3 spans 16 amino acids. For the CDR3, the DNA is TGTGCCAGCAGTCGGTGGACAGGGCGAGGCACCGGGGAGCTGTTTTTT. As protein: CASSRWTGRGTGELFF.

This clonotype was seen more than once but under ten times. This chain links TRBV6-1 with TRBJ1-2, with 9 positions matching TRBD1. V was clipped by 2 bases and J by 13 bases; unmatched bases: 8. The CDR3 has 13 residues. CDR1 is MNHNS, CDR2 SASEGT, per germline. This CDR3 is CASSENPLGQGTF. The DNA of the CDR3 is TGTGCCAGCAGTGAAAACCCTTTGGGACAGGGCACCTTC.

The CDR3 reads CAPREQFF. CDR3 in DNA: TGTGCCCCAAGGGAGCAGTTCTTC. J is TRBJ2-1 and V is TRBV19, with D hard to call. Germline V gene sequence: CDR1 LNHDA, CDR2 SQIVND (reference sequence). The V end lost 11 bases, the J end lost 10 bases, and 6 bases lay between the germline ends. This CDR3 has 8 amino acids.

In this sample, this clonotype turned up a few times. The J gene is TRBJ2-2, the V gene TRBV7-6; D is uncertain. This CDR3 comprises 14 residues. Germline V gives CDR1 SGHVS, CDR2 FNYEAQ. V lost 0 bases to trimming and J lost 4 bases, with 6 bases between them. CDR3 residues: CASSLASGTGELFF. The CDR3 DNA is TGTGCCAGCAGCTTAGCATCGGGCACCGGGGAGCTGTTTTTT.

Only a few counts were recorded for this clonotype. The J gene is TRBJ2-1, the V gene TRBV4-3; 7 bases agree with TRBD1. Germline CDR1 LGHNA, CDR2 YSLEER. J gave up 8 bases and V 7 bases, and 11 bases lay outside the gene matches. The CDR3 covers 14 residues. The CDR3 loop is CASTSMRGPYEQFF. The CDR3 coding sequence is TGCGCCAGCACCTCGATGAGGGGGCCTTATGAGCAGTTCTTC.

This clonotype was detected many times. The gene calls are TRBV20-1 and TRBJ1-1; D is perhaps TRBD1 (5 bases). Trimming stripped 4 bases from V and 8 bases from J, with 8 bases between. The CDR3 is made up of 10 amino acids. From germline, CDR1 is DFQATT and CDR2 SNEGSKA (reference sequence). The CDR3 loop is CSAIRTEAFF. The DNA of the CDR3 is TGCAGTGCTATCAGGACAGAAGCTTTCTTT.

This rearrangement joins TRBV6-2 or TRBV6-3 to TRBJ1-2; D remains ambiguous. Germline V gene sequence: CDR1 MNHEY, CDR2 SVGEGT. This CDR3 comprises 13 residues. Trimming pared 3 bases from V and 4 bases from J, leaving 9 bases between. CDR3 loop: CASSYRPSYGYTF. CDR3 nucleotides: TGTGCCAGCAGTTATCGGCCGTCCTATGGCTACACCTTC.

This rearrangement joins TRBV10-3 to TRBJ1-5, with 8 bases fitting TRBD1. The CDR3 contains 15 residues. Germline V gene sequence: CDR1 ENHRY, CDR2 SYGVKD. With 8 bases clipped from V and 2 bases from J, the junction kept 8 bases outside the gene matches. CDR3 in DNA: TGTGCCATCGCCGAGACAGGGGACGGCAATCAGCCCCAGCATTTT. Protein product: CAIAETGDGNQPQHF.

The genes are TRBV28 and TRBJ1-5; D not resolved. The CDR3 has 16 amino acids. Germline V gives CDR1 MDHEN, CDR2 SYDVKM. V shed 5 bases and J shed 0 bases, with 14 bases lying between them. The CDR3 DNA reads TGTGCCAGCAGTACCCGGACTAAAATTAGCAATCAGCCCCAGCATTTT. The encoded protein is CASSTRTKISNQPQHF.

The V call is TRBV20-1, the J call TRBJ2-5; D is perhaps TRBD2 (5 bases). The V gene's germline CDR1 is DFQATT and CDR2 SNEGSKA (reference sequence). Trimming pared 3 bases from V and 4 bases from J, leaving 12 bases between. CDR3 size: 13 residues. CDR3 DNA sequence: TGCAGTGCTAGCGAGGGCGGTCGAGAGACCCAGTACTTC. Protein: CSASEGGRETQYF.

The genes are TRBV20-1 and TRBJ2-7, with 8 bases matching TRBD1. Germline V gene lookup returns CDR1 DFQATT and CDR2 SNEGSKA (reference sequence). Trimming removed 0 bases from V and 7 bases from J; junction bases left unmatched: 8. The CDR3 runs 14 residues. The CDR3 DNA is TGCAGTGCTAGAGACGGGCAGGGGGCAGGGGAGCAGTACGTC. Translated, it gives CSARDGQGAGEQYV.

V gene TRBV19 combines with J gene TRBJ1-1, with unresolved D. V lost 1 base and J 4 bases, leaving 22 bases between the germline ends. Germline V gene lookup returns CDR1 LNHDA and CDR2 SQIVND (reference sequence). This CDR3 is built from 18 residues. The DNA of the CDR3 is TGTGCCAGTAGTATAGCCCCTATAAGACGAACTCGAAGCACTGAAGCTTTCTTT. Translation gives CASSIAPIRRTRSTEAFF. Variable domain in full (rest from reference TRBV19 and TRBJ1-1): DGGITQSPKYLFRKEGQNVTLSCEQNLNHDAMYWYRQDPGQGLRLIYYSQIVNDFQKGDIAEGYSVSREKKESFPLTVTSAQKNPTAFYLCASSIAPIRRTRSTEAFFGQGTRLTVV.

The chain employs TRBV6-1 and TRBJ1-1; 8 positions agree with TRBD1. Trimming at V came to 6 bases and at J to 4 bases, leaving 22 bases not matched to a gene. CDR1 and CDR2 (germline): MNHNS, SASEGT. CDR3 length: 19 amino acids. The CDR3 DNA reads TGTGCCAGCAGCCCTACTTACGACAGGGGCTATGATATGGGCACTGAAGCTTTCTTT. Its protein product is CASSPTYDRGYDMGTEAFF.

The rearrangement joins TRBV24-1 to TRBJ2-3; D is ambiguous. Germline CDR1 and CDR2: KGHDR and SFDVKD. There are 13 residues in the CDR3. The V end was cut by 12 bases, the J end by 4 bases, with 16 bases between. The CDR3 loop is CASAERDADTQYF. The CDR3 DNA is TGTGCCTCGGCCGAGAGAGACGCAGATACGCAGTATTTT.

This clonotype was counted between two and nine times. The chain couples TRBV5-8 to TRBJ2-5, with D tentatively TRBD1 (5 bases). The CDR3 contains 13 residues. Germline V CDR1 and CDR2: SGHTS, YDEGEE. Trimming left V 0 bases short and J 4 bases short, with 7 bases between. CDR3 DNA: TGTGCCAGCAGCTTGGACCAGGGAGAGACCCAGTACTTC. It yields the protein CASSLDQGETQYF.

The chain combines TRBV6-2 or TRBV6-3 with TRBJ1-1; tentatively, D is TRBD1 (5 bases). The ends were cut back, 4 bases at V and 5 bases at J, with 20 bases in the middle. CDR3 length equals 16 residues. Per the germline V gene, CDR1 is MNHEY and CDR2 is SVGEGT. The CDR3: CASSWSLDTPGTEAFF. In DNA, the CDR3 is TGTGCCAGCAGTTGGTCCCTGGACACACCGGGGACTGAAGCTTTCTTT.

This clonotype appeared a few times. The V gene is TRBV3-1, the J gene TRBJ1-1; no clear D. Looked up from germline, CDR1 is LGHDT and CDR2 is YNNKEL (reference sequence). V was pared by 5 bases and J by 7 bases, with 8 bases between. CDR3 length: 11 amino acids. CDR3 protein: CASSVYGEAFF. The CDR3 bases are TGTGCCAGCAGCGTTTACGGTGAAGCTTTCTTT.

This clonotype has a handful of counts. V and J are TRBV3-1 and TRBJ2-5; a weak D match, TRBD2 (6 bases). There are 14 residues in the CDR3. CDR1 is LGHDT and CDR2 is YNNKEL in the germline V gene (reference sequence). V was cut by 3 bases and J by 5 bases, with 13 bases left in between. The CDR3 region is CASSHARGGETQYF. DNA of the CDR3: TGTGCCAGCAGCCATGCTAGAGGAGGGGAGACCCAGTACTTC.

This clonotype was recorded only once. The chain couples TRBV5-1 to TRBJ2-3, with D possibly being TRBD1 (7 bases). Germline CDR1 reads SGHRS; CDR2 reads YFSETQ. Between the trimmed V and J ends, which lost 4 bases and 7 bases, there was a span of 16 bases. The CDR3 is made up of 14 amino acids. As DNA, the CDR3 is TGCGCCAGCAGCGCGGGACAGTCGACTAATACGCAGTATTTT. Protein sequence: CASSAGQSTNTQYF. The variable domain in full, completed from reference TRBV5-1 and TRBJ2-3, reads KAGVTQTPRYLIKTRGQQVTLSCSPISGHRSVSWYQQTPGQGLQFLFEYFSETQRNKGNFPGRFSGRQFSNSRSEMNVSTLELGDSALYLCASSAGQSTNTQYFGPGTRLTVL.

There are a few counts of this clonotype. The chain carries TRBV7-8 and TRBJ2-5; no firm D call. The V end was cut by 2 bases, the J end by 4 bases, with 8 bases between. From germline, CDR1 is SGHVS and CDR2 FQNEAQ. The CDR3 is made up of 13 amino acids. CDR3 in DNA: TGTGCCAGCAGCTTAAGGGTCCTAGAGACCCAGTACTTC. Translation gives CASSLRVLETQYF.

J is TRBJ1-1 and V is TRBV20-1; D is perhaps TRBD1 (6 bases). The germline V and J ends were trimmed by 0 bases and 4 bases, with 12 bases remaining between them. Germline V gene sequence: CDR1 DFQATT, CDR2 SNEGSKA (reference sequence). The CDR3 has 14 residues. CDR3 nucleotides: TGCAGTGCTAGAGACAGGGGCCTGCGCACTGAAGCTTTCTTT. Its translation is CSARDRGLRTEAFF.

This clonotype was picked up a small number of times. J is TRBJ1-2 and V is TRBV12-3 or TRBV12-4, with 7 positions matching TRBD1. This CDR3 is built from 14 residues. The junction had 11 bases not matched to a gene; V was cut back by 5 bases and J by 8 bases. CDR3 DNA: TGTGCCAGCAGTGCGGACAGGTCCCATGGAGGCTACACCTTC. Its protein is CASSADRSHGGYTF.

The rearrangement links TRBV7-2 to TRBJ2-1; D call uncertain. CDR3 length: 13 amino acids. Germline V gene data show CDR1 as SGHTA and CDR2 as FQGNSA. Trimming stripped 2 bases from V and 10 bases from J, with 12 bases between. CDR3 residues: CASSLSLGLEQFF. The CDR3 region has the DNA TGTGCCAGCAGCTTAAGCTTAGGGTTAGAGCAGTTCTTC.